Below, 8 T cell receptor beta chains from the same sample are listed, as sequenced in a study of T-cell reconstitution after alpha-beta-depleted transplantation in children (dated by TCRdb to the mid-2010s). Library construction relied on PCR. Instrument on record: Illumina HiSeq 2500. Molecular barcoding was employed in the preparation of TCR libraries, with unique molecular identifiers being used to normalize TCRbeta repertoire quantification. TCRdb trimmed the raw reads at Q25, called clones with MiXCR and kept productive beta chains. Each entry is one CDR3 protein sequence, shown with its most common DNA and genes. The sample table records 200,000 or so distinct CDR3 sequences; roughly 6.3% of these occur just once. The top ten constitute roughly 4.5% of the sample. The treatment or condition label, read with the paper, signifies: allogeneic hematopoietic cell transplantation with graft depleted of TCRalphabeta T cells and CD19 B cells.

This material consisted of PBMCs, taken before TCRalphabeta/CD19-depleted stem cell transplant. These receptors were taken from a girl under three years old with combined immunodeficiency, due to receive a stem cell transplant.

This clonotype was detected ten times or more. J is TRBJ1-6 and V is TRBV5-5; D is undetermined. The V end lost 4 bases, the J end lost 7 bases, and 15 bases lay between the germline ends. This CDR3 region has 15 residues. The germline gives CDR1 SGHKS, CDR2 YYEKEE (reference sequence). The CDR3 protein is CASSPFRGMNSPLHF. CDR3 nucleotide sequence: TGTGCCAGCAGCCCCTTTCGGGGTATGAATTCACCCCTCCACTTT.

The genes are TRBV12-3 or TRBV12-4 and TRBJ2-1, with 12 bases that match TRBD2. The junction had 4 bases not matched to a gene; V was cut back by 6 bases and J by 10 bases. The CDR3 consists of 13 residues. CDR3 amino acids: CASSPGTSGEQFF. DNA of the CDR3: TGTGCCAGCAGCCCCGGGACTAGCGGGGAGCAGTTCTTC.

This clonotype was counted many times. A much more abundant neighbour one base away suggests this may be a read error. This sequence joins TRBV7-9 and TRBJ2-1, with a weak D call TRBD1 (6 bases). Germline V gene data show CDR1 as SEHNR and CDR2 as FQNEAQ (reference sequence). The CDR3 has 14 amino acids. The V end lost 1 base, the J end lost 3 bases, and 7 bases lay between the germline ends. CDR3 coding DNA: TGTGCCAGCAGCTTAGGGACAGACTACAATGAGCAGTTCTTC. Translation gives CASSLGTDYNEQFF.

This clonotype was counted only a few times. V is TRBV5-5 and J is TRBJ2-5; TRBD1 agrees at 9 bases. This CDR3 comprises 15 residues. Germline CDR1 SGHKS, CDR2 YYEKEE (reference sequence). V gave up 3 bases and J gave up 4 bases; unmatched junction bases: 7. The CDR3 region is CASSWTGAITETQYF. CDR3 bases: TGTGCCAGCAGCTGGACAGGGGCTATAACAGAGACCCAGTACTTC. Based on the CDR3 plus reference TRBV5-5 and TRBJ2-5, the full variable domain is DAGVTQSPTHLIKTRGQQVTLRCSPISGHKSVSWYQQVLGQGPQFIFQYYEKEERGRGNFPDRFSARQFPNYSSELNVNALLLGDSALYLCASSWTGAITETQYFGPGTRLLVL.

This clonotype occurred many times. V usage is TRBV5-1 and J usage is TRBJ2-3, with D unresolved. Germline lookup yields CDR1 SGHRS and CDR2 YFSETQ. V was pared by 5 bases and J by 1 base, with 17 bases between. The CDR3 covers 16 residues. The CDR3 nucleotides read TGCGCCAGCAGTCCCCTTTGGAAACCTGGCACAGATACGCAGTATTTT. Translating gives CASSPLWKPGTDTQYF.

This clonotype showed up just a few times. In DNA form, the CDR3 reads TGTGCCAGCAGCCGCCTTTCCGGCGGGGGCTACGAGCAGTACTTC. Translating gives CASSRLSGGGYEQYF. This rearrangement joins TRBV3-1 to TRBJ2-7, with 7 nucleotides matching TRBD2. Per the germline V gene, CDR1 is LGHDT and CDR2 is YNNKEL (reference sequence). The CDR3 is 15 residues long. V was pared by 4 bases and J by 3 bases, with 9 bases of the junction left unmatched.

This clonotype was seen a handful of times. The chain's CDR3 is CASSPPRQGGYGYTF. The CDR3 coding sequence is TGTGCCAGCTCACCACCCCGGCAAGGGGGTTATGGCTACACCTTC. This rearrangement joins TRBV18 to TRBJ1-2, with D possibly being TRBD1 (6 bases). In germline, CDR1 is KGHSH, CDR2 LQKENI. This CDR3 contains 15 residues. Trimming removed 0 bases at V and 5 bases at J, with 13 bases between.

This clonotype has ten or more counts. The rearrangement links TRBV15 to TRBJ2-3; 9 nucleotides match TRBD2. This CDR3 spans 17 amino acids. Trimming at V came to 0 bases and at J to 0 bases, leaving 4 bases not matched to a gene. CDR1 is LNHNV, CDR2 YYDKDF, per germline (reference sequence). The DNA of the CDR3 is TGTGCCACCAGCAGAGATCAGACTAGCGGAAGCACAGATACGCAGTATTTT. This sequence encodes CATSRDQTSGSTDTQYF.